This T cell receptor beta chain was profiled in a study of T-cell memory formation after mild COVID-19. Germline V lookup: CDR1 SGHRS, CDR2 YFSETQ. The V segment lost 4 bases and the J segment 3 bases; nucleotides outside the gene matches: 6. This CDR3 region has 14 residues. General study points: Some clones that responded turned up in pre-infection memory, which suggests that cross-reactive memory joined in. Of the contracting clones, CD4+ ones lay mainly in CM and EM, and CD8+ ones in EMRA.

As concerns this clonotype: The antigen is not known.

A 5'RACE reaction primed in the constant segment made cDNA libraries of TCR alpha and TCR beta, and these carried sample barcodes and UMIs. TCRdb itself ran the 5' RACE reads through MiXCR, one entry per CDR3 protein. The data show about 250,000 distinct CDR3 sequences, approximately 15% seen once. The chain uses TRBV5-1 and TRBJ1-1; 7 nucleotides match TRBD1. Sequencing used PBMCs or a T cell subset sorted from them (not recorded which). This clonotype was obtained from an adult woman who had mild COVID-19 (a few samples of this study predate the infection). Cell type and time point are not known. The CDR3 DNA reads TGCGCCAGCAGCCCGATCGGGACAGACACTGAAGCTTTCTTT. Translating gives CASSPIGTDTEAFF.